This TCR beta chain was found in a study of T cell changes during pregnancy in multiple sclerosis. Some clones are missing from TCRdb's copy, which holds only in-frame ones; the method was immunoSEQ multiplex PCR. Altogether over 25,000 clones are present, 91% being singletons, with the ten largest covering under 5%. CDR3 length: 14 residues. Germline CDR1 MRHNA, CDR2 SNTAGT. V was cut by 2 bases and J by 3 bases, with 8 bases left in between. Sequencing was performed on CD8+ T cells from peripheral blood mononuclear cells, taken in the second trimester of pregnancy. V is TRBV6-4 and J is TRBJ2-1; D is undetermined. The receptor comes from a female donor in good health, enrolled as a control in a pregnancy study. The CDR3 DNA sequence: TGTGCCAGCAGTGACCCCACCAGCTACAATGAGCAGTTCTTC. Translating gives CASSDPTSYNEQFF.